Below are 14 T cell receptor beta chains sequenced from a single sample in a study of blood T cell repertoires in COVID-19. Using immunoSEQ multiplex PCR, the repertoire was profiled, and TCRdb retains in-frame clones only, with some absent. Of 300,000 to 350,000 clones in the sample, roughly 87% are singletons; the top ten hold approximately 0.93%. Sample: PBMCs or T cells enriched from blood (not recorded which). The receptors stem from a woman in her twenties or thirties who had recovered from COVID-19.

This rearrangement joins TRBV14 to TRBJ1-4; no definite D call. Germline V gene lookup returns CDR1 SGHDN and CDR2 FVKESK. Trimming removed 0 bases from V and 8 bases from J, with 13 bases in between. CDR3 length equals 15 residues. The DNA for the CDR3 is TGTGCCAGCAGCCAAGACTTGGGAGTAAGAGAAAAACTGTTTTTT. It codes for CASSQDLGVREKLFF.

The chain joins TRBV5-1 to TRBJ2-7; 12 bases map to TRBD2. CDR1 is SGHRS and CDR2 is YFSETQ in the germline V gene. This CDR3 contains 15 residues. Losses at the gene ends were 3 bases for V and 2 bases for J; bases not matched to a gene: 3. CDR3 amino acids: CASSSTSGGTYEQYF. CDR3 DNA sequence: TGCGCCAGCAGCTCTACTAGCGGGGGGACCTACGAGCAGTACTTC.

This rearrangement joins TRBV27 to TRBJ2-3, with 11 bases matching TRBD2. Germline assignment: CDR1 MNHEY and CDR2 SMNVEV (reference sequence). The CDR3 has 17 residues. The J segment lost 0 bases and the V segment lost 3 bases, leaving 5 bases of the junction unmatched. The CDR3 sequence is CASSFPSGGKSTDTQYF. The CDR3 DNA reads as TGTGCCAGCAGTTTCCCTAGCGGGGGGAAGAGCACAGATACGCAGTATTTT.

The V gene is TRBV18, the J gene TRBJ2-3, with 8 bases aligning to TRBD2. The junction had 5 bases not matched to a gene; V was cut back by 3 bases and J by 3 bases. CDR1 and CDR2 from the germline V gene are KGHSH and LQKENI. CDR3 size: 15 residues. The CDR3, as DNA: TGTGCCAGCTCACCCCTCCGGGGGGGGACAGATACGCAGTATTTT. This gives the protein CASSPLRGGTDTQYF.

The chain carries TRBV2 and TRBJ1-5; no reliable D call. The CDR3 has 13 amino acids. V gave up 1 base and J gave up 4 bases, with 5 bases separating them. The germline V gene has CDR1 SNHLY and CDR2 FYNNEI. For the CDR3, the DNA is TGTGCCAGCAGTGAAGGTCCGAATCAGCCCCAGCATTTT. This translates into CASSEGPNQPQHF.

This sequence joins TRBV2 and TRBJ2-3; 7 nucleotides align to TRBD2. The V and J ends lost 7 bases and 0 bases, in that order; junction bases with no gene match: 13. The CDR3 is 17 amino acids. Germline loops: CDR1 SNHLY, CDR2 FYNNEI. This CDR3 is CASTPLGTTSSTDTQYF. In DNA, the CDR3 is TGTGCCAGCACCCCCCTAGGGACTACCTCTAGCACAGATACGCAGTATTTT.

This clone was seen only a few times. The CDR3 loop is CASSPRTSGGTDTQYF. The CDR3 bases are TGCGCCAGCAGCCCGCGGACTAGCGGGGGCACAGATACGCAGTATTTT. The gene calls are TRBV5-1 and TRBJ2-3; 12 nucleotides match TRBD2. Germline V gene data show CDR1 as SGHRS and CDR2 as YFSETQ. J was trimmed by 1 base and V by 4 bases; bases with no gene match: 4. The CDR3 is made up of 16 amino acids.

J is TRBJ2-3 and V is TRBV11-2; D remains ambiguous. CDR3 length: 14 amino acids. Germline CDR1 reads SGHAT; CDR2 reads FQNNGV. V was trimmed by 1 base and J by 4 bases, leaving 9 bases between them. In nucleotides, the CDR3 is TGTGCCAGCAGCTTAGCGCCCCGCGCAGATACGCAGTATTTT. It translates to CASSLAPRADTQYF.

The V gene is TRBV27, the J gene TRBJ2-5; 8 bases are a match to TRBD1. Germline loops: CDR1 MNHEY, CDR2 SMNVEV (reference sequence). Trimming took 5 bases from V and 5 from J; bases not matched to a gene: 13. The CDR3 runs 16 residues. CDR3: CASSPRQGLRLETQYF. The CDR3 DNA reads as TGTGCCAGCAGTCCCCGACAGGGGTTGAGGTTGGAGACCCAGTACTTC.

V usage is TRBV12-3 or TRBV12-4 and J usage is TRBJ1-2; D is unclear. CDR3 length: 12 residues. Trimming stripped 5 bases from V and 8 bases from J, with 12 bases between. In DNA form, the CDR3 reads TGTGCCAGCAGTCTTCCGGGTGGGGGCTACACCTTC. Translation: CASSLPGGGYTF.

J is TRBJ2-7 and V is TRBV5-1; 11 bases are a match to TRBD1. Germline loops: CDR1 SGHRS, CDR2 YFSETQ. This CDR3 has 14 residues. V lost 5 bases, J lost 6 bases, and 7 bases stayed unmatched. This CDR3 is CASRHTGTGGEQYF. As DNA, the CDR3 is TGCGCCAGCAGACATACCGGGACAGGGGGCGAGCAGTACTTC.

V and J are TRBV9 and TRBJ2-2, with TRBD2 matching 15 bases. The ends lost 4 bases at V and 10 bases at J; junction bases unmatched: 8. CDR3 size: 16 residues. From germline, CDR1 is SGDLS and CDR2 YYNGEE. The CDR3 coding sequence is TGTGCCAGCAGCCCTCGGACTAGCGGGGGGGCCATGGAGCTGTTTTTT. Translating gives CASSPRTSGGAMELFF.

This chain connects TRBV29-1 to TRBJ1-4; the D gene is possibly TRBD1 (6 bases). The germline V gene has CDR1 SQVTM and CDR2 ANQGSEA. Trimming pared 4 bases from V and 8 bases from J, leaving 11 bases between. There are 12 residues in the CDR3. The CDR3 here is CSVGHTGEKLFF. The CDR3 nucleotides are TGCAGCGTTGGCCACACAGGGGAAAAACTGTTTTTT.

This clone was counted once. This chain connects TRBV5-1 to TRBJ2-5; 7 bases are shared with TRBD1. CDR3 length: 14 amino acids. With 4 bases clipped from V and 1 base from J, the junction kept 4 bases outside the gene matches. The germline V gene encodes CDR1 SGHRS and CDR2 YFSETQ. The CDR3 bases are TGCGCCAGCAGCAAGACAGGGAGCCAAGAGACCCAGTACTTC. It is translated as CASSKTGSQETQYF.